The clone carrying this T cell receptor (beta chain) was detected ten times or more. Its antigen remains unknown. These data are taken from a study of Graves' ophthalmopathy and Graves' hyperthyroidism. Study-level findings and limits: Blood also contained most of the expanded thyroid clonotypes above 0.001 frequency.

The V and J ends lost 2 bases and 0 bases respectively, with 14 bases between them. CDR1 MNHEY and CDR2 SVGEGT come from the germline V gene. The CDR3 runs to 16 residues. None of the included patients had other autoimmune diseases, uncontrolled infections, pregnancy or lactation, as these led to exclusion. Investigators amplified TCR beta CDR3 regions from RNA transcripts. First-round RT-PCR with HTBI primers preceded a second-round multiplex PCR. TCRdb re-analysed the multiplex PCR reads in MiXCR, keeping a single row per CDR3 protein. This repertoire shows about 210,000 distinct CDR3 sequences, 29% found once; its top ten account for about 8.2%.

The rearrangement uses TRBV6-2 or TRBV6-3 and TRBJ2-7; D is ambiguous. Sequencing used peripheral blood. This receptor was obtained from a man in his forties or fifties with Graves' ophthalmopathy. The CDR3: CASSYPTTFISYEQYF. The CDR3 bases are TGTGCCAGCAGTTACCCAACAACTTTTATCTCCTACGAGCAGTACTTC.